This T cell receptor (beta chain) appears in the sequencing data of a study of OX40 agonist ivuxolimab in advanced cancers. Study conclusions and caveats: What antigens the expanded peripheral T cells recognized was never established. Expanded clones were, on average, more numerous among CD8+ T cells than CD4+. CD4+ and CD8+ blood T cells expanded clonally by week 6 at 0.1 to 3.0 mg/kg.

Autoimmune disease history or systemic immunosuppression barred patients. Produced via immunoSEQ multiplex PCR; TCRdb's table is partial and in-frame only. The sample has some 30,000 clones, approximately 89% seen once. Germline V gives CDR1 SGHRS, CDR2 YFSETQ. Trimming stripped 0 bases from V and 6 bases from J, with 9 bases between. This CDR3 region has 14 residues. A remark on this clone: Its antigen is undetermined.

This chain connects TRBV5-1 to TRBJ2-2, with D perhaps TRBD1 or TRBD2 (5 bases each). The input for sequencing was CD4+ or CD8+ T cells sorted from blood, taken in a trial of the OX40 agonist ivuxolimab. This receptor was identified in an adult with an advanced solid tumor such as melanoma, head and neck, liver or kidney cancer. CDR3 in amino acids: CASSLDLGPGELFF. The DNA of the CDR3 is TGCGCCAGCAGCTTGGATCTGGGACCCGGGGAGCTGTTTTTT.